The entry below describes one T cell receptor beta chain. Per the germline V gene, CDR1 is MNHEY and CDR2 is SVGAGI. The CDR3 length is 17 residues. V gave up 4 bases and J gave up 3 bases; unmatched junction bases: 10. The multiple sclerosis controls, all treatment-naive patients, had relapsing-remitting disease that was stable or active. Negative magnetic isolation gave CD8+ and CD4+ cells; FACS enriched CD8+ TEMRA. These data come from a study of CD8 T cells in Susac syndrome. A quantity of roughly 0.5 to 1 ug RNA underwent reverse transcription using random hexamers. With immunoSEQ multiplex PCR, TCR beta CDR3 was amplified across 54 Vbeta and 13 Jbeta. TCRdb independently ran MiXCR on the immunoSEQ multiplex PCR reads; one entry per CDR3 protein. The sample yields 400,000 to 550,000 distinct CDR3 sequences, 75% to 90% seen once.

The V gene is TRBV6-5, the J gene TRBJ2-1; 9 bases are a match to TRBD2. The sequence came from a human donor with multiple sclerosis. Input material: CD8+ T cells from PBMCs. CDR3 sequence reads: CASSSDGGGALYNEQFF. The DNA for the CDR3 is TGTGCCAGCAGTTCGGATGGCGGGGGGGCACTCTACAATGAGCAGTTCTTC.